What follows describes a single T cell receptor (beta chain). What it binds is unknown. This record comes from a study of glioma-infiltrating T cells after dendritic cell vaccination. Study background: Patients had newly diagnosed or recurrent glioblastoma and received dendritic cell vaccines. The vaccine used monocyte-derived dendritic cells pulsed overnight with autologous tumor lysate. Study-wide findings and caveats: Estimated pretreatment TIL content predicted outcome after dendritic cell vaccination.

Germline CDR1 reads SGHRS; CDR2 reads YFSETQ. The V end was cut by 0 bases, the J end by 6 bases, with 9 bases between. This CDR3 has 13 residues. TCRB CDR3 was amplified from 2 ug genomic DNA or less. Data came from immunoSEQ multiplex PCR; TCRdb stores just in-frame clones and leaves some out. The table includes about 87,000 clones, over 85% detected once. The sequencing used blood, collected before dendritic cell vaccination. The clonotype comes from a human donor with glioblastoma. The chain carries TRBV5-1 and TRBJ1-1; no clear D gene. CDR3 in DNA: TGCGCCAGCAGCTTGGACAACGGGGCTGAAGCTTTCTTT. This gives the protein CASSLDNGAEAFF.